The 17 T cell receptor beta chains given below trace back to one sample, sequenced in a study of T cell repertoires in cytomegalovirus infection. TCRdb ran MiXCR on the reads and lists one entry per CDR3 protein. The sample comprises under 350,000 distinct CDR3 sequences, 9.5% of which are singletons, and about 4.5% rests with the top ten. Input material: PBMCs. The receptors stem from a human donor in good health (CMV status not recorded). Some clones in this sample may be carry-over from other donors' samples.

A few counts support this clonotype. The chain couples TRBV27 to TRBJ1-5; D not resolved. V dropped 7 bases and J dropped 0 bases, with 16 bases sitting between them. Germline loops: CDR1 MNHEY, CDR2 SMNVEV (reference sequence). The CDR3 contains 16 residues. CDR3 DNA sequence: TGTGCCAGCAAAGGACGGGAAAATTATAGCAATCAGCCCCAGCATTTT. Encoded protein: CASKGRENYSNQPQHF.

V and J are TRBV10-3 and TRBJ2-7, with TRBD1 matching over 8 bases. From germline, CDR1 is ENHRY and CDR2 SYGVKD. CDR3 length: 15 amino acids. The V gene end was trimmed by 3 bases and the J gene end by 5 bases; junction bases not matched to a gene: 9. CDR3 protein: CAISDRGTGYHEQYF. CDR3 nucleotide sequence: TGTGCCATCAGTGATAGGGGGACAGGTTATCACGAGCAGTACTTC.

The gene calls are TRBV19 and TRBJ2-1; D tentatively reads TRBD1 or TRBD2 (5 bases each). In germline, CDR1 is LNHDA, CDR2 SQIVND (reference sequence). The CDR3 length is 15 residues. The V end lost 1 base, the J end lost 4 bases, and 11 bases lay between the germline ends. CDR3 in DNA: TGTGCCAGTAGTATAGGGGGGTGGGCTTACAATGAGCAGTTCTTC. Encoded protein: CASSIGGWAYNEQFF.

This clonotype was picked up many times. The V and J genes are TRBV11-2 and TRBJ2-1; no definite D call. There are 11 residues in the CDR3. Trimming stripped 6 bases from V and 5 bases from J, with 5 bases between. Germline-derived CDR1 and CDR2 are SGHAT and FQNNGV. DNA of the CDR3: TGTGCCAGCAGACAAAACAATGAGCAGTTCTTC. Protein: CASRQNNEQFF. The entire variable domain, with the rest obtained from reference TRBV11-2 and TRBJ2-1, is as follows: EAGVAQSPRYKIIEKRQSVAFWCNPISGHATLYWYQQILGQGPKLLIQFQNNGVVDDSQLPKDRFSAERLKGVDSTLKIQPAKLEDSAVYLCASRQNNEQFFGPGTRLTVL.

The V gene is TRBV28, the J gene TRBJ2-7, with D possibly matching TRBD2 (6 bases). The V gene lost 2 bases and the J gene lost 0 bases, with 11 bases spanning the gap. In germline, CDR1 is MDHEN, CDR2 SYDVKM. This CDR3 has 15 residues. The CDR3 reads CASSLGGIPSYEQYF. The DNA for the CDR3 is TGTGCCAGCAGTTTAGGCGGGATACCCTCCTACGAGCAGTACTTC.

This clonotype was seen many times. The CDR3 region has the DNA TGTGCCAGCAGTTTACCCCGGGCCCTCGAAGCTTTCTTT. Its translation is CASSLPRALEAFF. The chain uses TRBV28 and TRBJ1-1; D unresolved. Germline CDR1 is MDHEN and CDR2 is SYDVKM. The CDR3 has 13 residues. V was trimmed by 2 bases and J by 8 bases, leaving 12 bases between them. Full variable domain (missing parts from reference TRBV28 and TRBJ1-1): DVKVTQSSRYLVKRTGEKVFLECVQDMDHENMFWYRQDPGLGLRLIYFSYDVKMKEKGDIPEGYSVSREKKERFSLILESASTNQTSMYLCASSLPRALEAFFGQGTRLTVV.

This clonotype has at least ten counts. The CDR3 DNA follows: TGCAGTGCTAGAGATAGACTAGCGGGGTTGAGGAGAGATACGCAGTATTTT. It encodes CSARDRLAGLRRDTQYF. This chain joins TRBV20-1 and TRBJ2-3; TRBD2 matches at 11 bases. J was trimmed by 5 bases and V by 0 bases; bases with no gene match: 10. Germline V lookup: CDR1 DFQATT, CDR2 SNEGSKA (reference sequence). This CDR3 has 17 residues.

The rearrangement uses TRBV9 and TRBJ2-1; 8 nucleotides align to TRBD2. Losses at the gene ends were 3 bases for V and 7 bases for J; bases not matched to a gene: 12. Germline V gives CDR1 SGDLS, CDR2 YYNGEE. This CDR3 has 16 residues. Written as DNA, the CDR3 is TGTGCCAGCAGCGGACCCTCCGGGGGGGCACGGAATGAGCAGTTCTTC. As protein: CASSGPSGGARNEQFF.

This clonotype was seen at least ten times. The rearrangement links TRBV12-3 or TRBV12-4 to TRBJ2-5; 7 positions agree with TRBD1. Trimming removed 4 bases from V and 4 bases from J; junction bases left unmatched: 9. This CDR3 is built from 15 residues. The CDR3 region has the DNA TGTGCCAGCAGTTCACGACAGGGTGTACGAGAGACCCAGTACTTC. Its protein product is CASSSRQGVRETQYF.

Only a few counts were recorded for this clonotype. The chain couples TRBV13 to TRBJ1-3; possibly TRBD1 for D (5 bases). The V end lost 5 bases, the J end lost 4 bases, and 12 bases lay between the germline ends. This CDR3 region has 14 residues. Germline CDR1 is PRHDT and CDR2 is FYEKMQ (reference sequence). The DNA for the CDR3 is TGTGCCAGCAGCCCCGTCAGGGCAGGAAACACCATATATTTT. As protein: CASSPVRAGNTIYF. The variable domain in full, completed from reference TRBV13 and TRBJ1-3, reads AAGVIQSPRHLIKEKRETATLKCYPIPRHDTVYWYQQGPGQDPQFLISFYEKMQSDKGSIPDRFSAQQFSDYHSELNMSSLELGDSALYFCASSPVRAGNTIYFGEGSWLTVV.

The chain is built from TRBV27 and TRBJ2-3, with D perhaps matching TRBD2 (6 bases). The CDR3 runs to 15 residues. Trimming took 0 bases from V and 4 from J, leaving 11 bases between them. From germline, CDR1 is MNHEY and CDR2 SMNVEV (reference sequence). The CDR3 sequence: CASSLSSTGADTQYF. DNA for the CDR3: TGTGCCAGCAGTTTATCGTCTACGGGAGCAGATACGCAGTATTTT.

This clonotype was counted between two and nine times. The rearrangement links TRBV4-3 to TRBJ2-2; no clear D. The V and J ends lost 4 bases and 8 bases respectively, with 8 bases between them. Germline CDR1 is LGHNA and CDR2 is YSLEER. The CDR3 has 12 residues. CDR3 sequence: CASSPATGELFF. The CDR3 DNA follows: TGCGCCAGCAGCCCAGCGACGGGGGAGCTGTTTTTT.

J is TRBJ1-5 and V is TRBV6-8; perhaps TRBD1 as D (5 bases). Germline lookup yields CDR1 MNHGY and CDR2 SAAAGT. V was trimmed by 6 bases and J by 4 bases, leaving 22 bases between them. There are 17 residues in the CDR3. CDR3 loop: CASSLRGWGNANQPQHF. Written as DNA, the CDR3 is TGTGCCAGCAGCCTACGGGGCTGGGGTAACGCTAATCAGCCCCAGCATTTT.

This clonotype was counted only a few times. The chain carries TRBV19 and TRBJ1-2; no clear D gene. This CDR3 has 14 amino acids. Germline assignment: CDR1 LNHDA and CDR2 SQIVND (reference sequence). V gave up 5 bases and J gave up 4 bases, with 14 bases separating them. CDR3 amino acids: CASSWRSPPYGYTF. The CDR3 coding sequence is TGTGCCAGTAGTTGGAGAAGCCCTCCCTATGGCTACACCTTC.

In this sample, this clonotype turned up many times. The chain combines TRBV28 with TRBJ1-5; possibly TRBD1 for D (6 bases). V was pared by 6 bases and J by 3 bases, with 30 bases between. CDR3 length: 20 residues. Germline V gene data show CDR1 as MDHEN and CDR2 as SYDVKM. The CDR3 sequence is CASRSHTGSFFRGHNQPQHF. CDR3 nucleotides: TGTGCCAGCAGGTCCCACACAGGGTCCTTTTTTCGGGGCCACAATCAGCCCCAGCATTTT.

The chain carries TRBV7-4 and TRBJ2-7; D uncertain. CDR3 size: 13 residues. Germline loops: CDR1 SGHVT, CDR2 SQSDAQ. The V end was cut by 1 base, the J end by 1 base, with 5 bases between. The CDR3 DNA follows: TGTGCCAGCAGCTTAGACCCTTCCTACGAGCAGTACTTC. Encoded protein: CASSLDPSYEQYF.

This clonotype was recorded many times. The chain combines TRBV7-2 with TRBJ2-1; either TRBD1 or TRBD2 may fit D (6 bases each). CDR3 length: 13 residues. Germline V gene sequence: CDR1 SGHTA, CDR2 FQGNSA. V gave up 5 bases and J gave up 6 bases, with 11 bases separating them. CDR3: CASSRGPANEQFF. In nucleotides, the CDR3 is TGTGCCAGCAGCCGGGGGCCCGCCAATGAGCAGTTCTTC.